The 18 T cell receptor beta chains listed next were all sequenced from one sample in a study of cytomegalovirus exposure and HLA in healthy donors. The PCR made use of 60 Vbeta and 13 Jbeta primers. This table comes from immunoSEQ multiplex PCR, and its TCRdb copy is limited to in-frame clones, with some not included. The table has around 95,000 clones, around four fifths seen once. The sample consisted of PBMCs. The receptors here all came from a female donor in good health and CMV-seropositive.

The genes are TRBV30 and TRBJ1-2; unclear D gene. Germline V lookup: CDR1 GTSNPN, CDR2 SVGIG (reference sequence). The CDR3 is made up of 12 amino acids. Trimming removed 2 bases at V and 8 bases at J, with 12 bases between. CDR3 sequence: CAWSSVECGYTF. The CDR3 bases are TGTGCCTGGAGTAGCGTGGAGTGCGGCTACACCTTC.

V and J are TRBV9 and TRBJ2-5, with 9 bases that match TRBD2. V lost 0 bases, J lost 2 bases, and 5 bases stayed unmatched. Germline CDR1 and CDR2: SGDLS and YYNGEE. The CDR3 has 16 amino acids. The CDR3 loop is CASSVGVSGGQETQYF. In DNA form, the CDR3 reads TGTGCCAGCAGCGTAGGGGTTAGCGGGGGACAAGAGACCCAGTACTTC.

This sequence joins TRBV6-4 and TRBJ2-1, with 8 bases matching TRBD2. The CDR3 length is 15 residues. V shed 0 bases and J 4 bases; nucleotides not matched to a gene: 2. From germline, CDR1 is MRHNA and CDR2 SNTAGT. CDR3 loop: CASSDSTGGYNEQFF. The CDR3, as DNA: TGTGCCAGCAGTGACTCGACGGGAGGGTACAATGAGCAGTTCTTC.

The chain recombines TRBV20-1 with TRBJ2-3; no clear D gene. CDR1 DFQATT and CDR2 SNEGSKA come from the germline V gene (reference sequence). The CDR3 is 10 amino acids. Trimming took off 7 bases at V and 5 bases at J, with 7 bases between the two ends. CDR3 sequence: CSGLRDTQYF. CDR3 DNA: TGCAGTGGGCTCCGAGATACGCAGTATTTT.

This clone is a singleton in its sample. The chain links TRBV6-5 to TRBJ1-1, with 7 bases identical to TRBD1. V shed 4 bases, J shed 7 bases, and the junction held 6 bases outside the gene matches. This CDR3 is 13 amino acids long. The V gene's germline CDR1 is MNHEY and CDR2 SVGAGI. The CDR3 sequence is CASSSGAGGEAFF. The DNA of the CDR3 is TGTGCCAGCAGTTCGGGGGCAGGGGGTGAAGCTTTCTTT.

The chain recombines TRBV6-5 with TRBJ1-2, with 8 bases that match TRBD1. Germline V gene lookup returns CDR1 MNHEY and CDR2 SVGAGI. Trimming removed 2 bases from V and 5 bases from J; junction bases left unmatched: 10. There are 16 residues in the CDR3. The CDR3 loop reads CASSYTQGAKWYGYTF. The CDR3, as DNA: TGTGCCAGCAGTTACACCCAGGGGGCTAAGTGGTATGGCTACACCTTC.

The chain joins TRBV18 to TRBJ2-3; TRBD1 agrees at 10 bases. The CDR3 totals 16 residues. The trim removed 3 bases at V and 1 base at J, leaving 4 bases unmatched. CDR1 KGHSH and CDR2 LQKENI come from the germline V gene. The CDR3 sequence is CASSPRGTGGTDTQYF. The CDR3 DNA reads TGTGCCAGCTCACCCCGGGGGACAGGGGGCACAGATACGCAGTATTTT.

The chain couples TRBV18 to TRBJ2-1; possible D gene TRBD2, 5 bases. Germline V gene sequence: CDR1 KGHSH, CDR2 LQKENI. The CDR3 totals 15 residues. The ends were cut back, 1 base at V and 0 bases at J, with 7 bases in the middle. For the CDR3, the DNA is TGTGCCAGCTCACCACAGCGGCTCTCCTACAATGAGCAGTTCTTC. As protein: CASSPQRLSYNEQFF. Full variable domain (rest looked up from reference TRBV18 and TRBJ2-1): NAGVMQNPRHLVRRRGQEARLRCSPMKGHSHVYWYRQLPEEGLKFMVYLQKENIIDESGMPKERFSAEFPKEGPSILRIQQVVRGDSAAYFCASSPQRLSYNEQFFGPGTRLTVL.

The V and J genes are TRBV28 and TRBJ1-4; D is perhaps TRBD1 (6 bases). Germline assignment: CDR1 MDHEN and CDR2 SYDVKM. V shed 3 bases and J shed 3 bases, with 17 bases lying between them. This CDR3 contains 17 residues. This CDR3 reads CASSFPKPGTPNEKLFF. CDR3 bases: TGTGCCAGCAGTTTCCCCAAACCCGGGACACCTAATGAAAAACTGTTTTTT.

The gene calls are TRBV29-1 and TRBJ2-2, with 9 bases lining up with TRBD1. The CDR3 runs 15 residues. Trimming took 6 bases from V and 4 from J; bases not matched to a gene: 9. From germline, CDR1 is SQVTM and CDR2 ANQGSEA. The CDR3 sequence is CSVPRDRGSTGELFF. In DNA form, the CDR3 reads TGCAGCGTCCCACGAGACAGGGGGAGCACCGGGGAGCTGTTTTTT.

The chain joins TRBV6-1 to TRBJ1-1; 8 bases are shared with TRBD1. CDR3 length: 14 amino acids. V lost 5 bases and J lost 5; bases outside the gene matches: 7. CDR1 is MNHNS, CDR2 SASEGT, per germline. CDR3 sequence reads: CASSPKTGVTEAFF. The DNA for the CDR3 is TGTGCCAGCAGTCCCAAGACAGGGGTGACTGAAGCTTTCTTT.

The genes are TRBV12-5 and TRBJ2-3; 7 bases align to TRBD2. CDR1 and CDR2 (germline): LGHNT, FRNRAP. The V segment lost 5 bases and the J segment 1 base; nucleotides outside the gene matches: 12. The CDR3 totals 17 residues. The CDR3 coding sequence is TGTGCTAGTGGTCCCTCTTTACTAGCGATGGGCACAGATACGCAGTATTTT. Its translation is CASGPSLLAMGTDTQYF.

This clone was recorded only once. The chain is built from TRBV6-5 and TRBJ2-3; TRBD2 is a possible D gene (5 bases). Looked up from germline, CDR1 is MNHEY and CDR2 is SVGAGI. V was clipped by 5 bases and J by 6 bases, with 12 bases between them. The CDR3 has 13 amino acids. The CDR3 nucleotides read TGTGCCAGCAGTGCGCCGGGGTCGGATACGCAGTATTTT. This gives the protein CASSAPGSDTQYF.

The genes are TRBV4-1 and TRBJ2-5, with 8 nucleotides matching TRBD1. V gave up 4 bases and J gave up 11 bases; unmatched junction bases: 12. The CDR3 contains 14 residues. CDR1 and CDR2 (germline): MGHRA, YSYEKL. The chain's CDR3 is CASSPKGQGGEQYF. CDR3 bases: TGCGCCAGCAGCCCAAAAGGACAGGGTGGAGAGCAGTACTTC.

The chain carries TRBV10-2 and TRBJ1-1; D is possibly TRBD1 (5 bases). V shed 9 bases and J shed 5 bases, with 13 bases lying between them. The CDR3 sequence is 12 residues long. Germline loops: CDR1 WSHSY, CDR2 SAAADI. The CDR3: CARLRGGTEAFF. The CDR3, as DNA: TGCGCCAGGTTAAGGGGTGGGACTGAAGCTTTCTTT.

As concerns this clone: Distinct nucleotide sequences in the sample also encode this CDR3. This chain uses TRBV29-1 with TRBJ2-1; D might be TRBD2 (6 bases). Trimming took 7 bases from V and 1 from J, leaving 14 bases between them. From germline, CDR1 is SQVTM and CDR2 ANQGSEA. The CDR3 is 14 residues long. This CDR3 is CSAPGGASYNEQFF. In DNA form, the CDR3 reads TGCAGCGCCCCCGGCGGGGCTTCCTACAATGAGCAGTTCTTC.

The chain joins TRBV5-3 to TRBJ1-5; the D gene is possibly TRBD1 (5 bases). TRBV5-3 is designated an ORF whose function remains uncertain. V dropped 2 bases and J dropped 4 bases, with 10 bases sitting between them. CDR3 length: 14 residues. CDR3 DNA sequence: TGTGCCAGAAGCTTTTTCCAGGGTAATCAGCCCCAGCATTTT. Translating gives CARSFFQGNQPQHF.

The gene calls are TRBV28 and TRBJ2-7, with D tentatively TRBD2 (7 bases). Between the trimmed V and J ends, which lost 6 bases and 0 bases, there was a span of 12 bases. CDR1 MDHEN and CDR2 SYDVKM come from the germline V gene. The CDR3 extends over 14 amino acids. CDR3 sequence: CASRGGDFSYEQYF. DNA for the CDR3: TGTGCCAGCAGAGGGGGGGACTTCTCCTACGAGCAGTACTTC.